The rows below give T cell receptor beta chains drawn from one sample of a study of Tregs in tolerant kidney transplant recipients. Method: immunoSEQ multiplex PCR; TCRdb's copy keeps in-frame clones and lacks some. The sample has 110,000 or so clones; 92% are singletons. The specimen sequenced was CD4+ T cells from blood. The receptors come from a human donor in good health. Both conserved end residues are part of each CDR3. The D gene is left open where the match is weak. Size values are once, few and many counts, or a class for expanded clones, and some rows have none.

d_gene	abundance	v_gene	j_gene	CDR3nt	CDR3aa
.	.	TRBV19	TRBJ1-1	TGTGCCAGTGGGAAGAACACTGAAGCTTTCTTT	CASGKNTEAFF
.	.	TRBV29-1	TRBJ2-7	TGCAGCGGGGGGGATTGGAGCTACGAGCAGTACTTC	CSGGDWSYEQYF
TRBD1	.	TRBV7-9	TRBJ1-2	TGTGCCAGCAGCACAGTGGGGACAGGGTTTTCTTATGGCTACACCTTC	CASSTVGTGFSYGYTF
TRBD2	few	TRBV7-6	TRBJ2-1	TGTGCCAGCAGCTTAGGACTAGCGGGAGGGCTAGGTGAGCAGTTCTTC	CASSLGLAGGLGEQFF
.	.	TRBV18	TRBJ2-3	TGTGCCAGCTCACCACCCCCGGTTCCGGATACGCAGTATTTT	CASSPPPVPDTQYF
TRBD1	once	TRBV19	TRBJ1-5	TGTGCCAGTAGTGCCGGACAGGGGGTTCGTCAGCCCCAGCATTTT	CASSAGQGVRQPQHF
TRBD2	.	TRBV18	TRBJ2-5	TGTGCCAGCTCACCACGGGGACTAGCGGGAGGTGGTGCGCAAGAGACCCAGTACTTC	CASSPRGLAGGGAQETQYF
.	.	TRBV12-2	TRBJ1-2	TGTGCAAGTCGCTTAGCGAGGGGACAGTCTAACTATGGCTACACCTTC	CASRLARGQSNYGYTF
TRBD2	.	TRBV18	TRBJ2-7	TGTGCCAGCTCACAGCGTGGGAGCGGGGGGCTCTACGAGCAGTACTTC	CASSQRGSGGLYEQYF
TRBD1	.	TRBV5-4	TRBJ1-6	TGTGCCAGCAGACCACAGGGGGTCCGCTCACCCCTCCACTTT	CASRPQGVRSPLHF
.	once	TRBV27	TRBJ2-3	TGTGCCAGCAGCGACCGATGGACTATCCGCTCCACAGATACGCAGTATTTT	CASSDRWTIRSTDTQYF
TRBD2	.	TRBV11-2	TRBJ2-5	TGTGCCAGCAGCTTAAGGCTAGCGGGGGGACCGGCGGAGACCCAGTACTTC	CASSLRLAGGPAETQYF
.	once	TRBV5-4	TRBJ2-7	TGTGCCAGCAGCCTTAACTACGAGCAGTACTTC	CASSLNYEQYF
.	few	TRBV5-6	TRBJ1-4	TGTGCCAGCAGCCCGGACCCGGGCCCTAATGAAAAACTGTTTTTT	CASSPDPGPNEKLFF
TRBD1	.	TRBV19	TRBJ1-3	TGTGCCAGTAGTCTACGCCGATCACAGGGGGTCGGAAACACCATATATTTT	CASSLRRSQGVGNTIYF
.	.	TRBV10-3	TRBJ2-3	TGTGCCATCAACCAGGGTATCACAGATACGCAGTATTTT	CAINQGITDTQYF
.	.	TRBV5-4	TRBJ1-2	TGTGCCAGCAGCCGGGTTGAGGGGATTAACTATGGCTACACCTTC	CASSRVEGINYGYTF
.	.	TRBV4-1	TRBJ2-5	TGCGCCAGCAGCCAAGACTGGGGGGGCCTGGGTACCCAGTACTTC	CASSQDWGGLGTQYF
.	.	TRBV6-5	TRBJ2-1	TGTGCCAGCAGGTCCAACATCCAAGGTGGGGAGCAGTTCTTC	CASRSNIQGGEQFF
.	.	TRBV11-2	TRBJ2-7	TGTGCCAGCAATTCAGGTAGCGGTTACTACGAGCAGTACTTC	CASNSGSGYYEQYF
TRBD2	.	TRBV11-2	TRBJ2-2	TGTGCCAGCAGCTTCCCATCATCGACTAGCGGGGGCACCGGGGAGCTGTTTTTT	CASSFPSSTSGGTGELFF
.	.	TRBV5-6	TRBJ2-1	TGTGCCAGCAGCTTTTCCGGGACAAGGCAGTTCTTC	CASSFSGTRQFF
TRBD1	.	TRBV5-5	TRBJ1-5	TGTGCCAGCAGCTCCGGGGACAGGGGCAATCAGCCCCAGCATTTT	CASSSGDRGNQPQHF
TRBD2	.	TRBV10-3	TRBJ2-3	TGTGCCATCAGTGGGAGTAGCGGGGATACGCAGTATTTT	CAISGSSGDTQYF
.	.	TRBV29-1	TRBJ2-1	TGCAGGGGCGGGGTGGACCCGGGGGTCGACAATGAGCAGTTCTTC	CRGGVDPGVDNEQFF
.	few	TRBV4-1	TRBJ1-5	TGCGCCAGCAGCCGCTCCTCCGAGGGGAGGAGCAATCAGCCCCAGCATTTT	CASSRSSEGRSNQPQHF
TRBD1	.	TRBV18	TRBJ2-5	TGTGCCAGCTCACCACCCACAGGGGCCCCCCAAGAGACCCAGTACTTC	CASSPPTGAPQETQYF
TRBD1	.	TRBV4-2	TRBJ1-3	TGTGCCAGCAGCGGGAGGACAGGTTTGGCCGGAAACACCATATATTTT	CASSGRTGLAGNTIYF
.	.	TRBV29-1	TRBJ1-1	TGCAGCGTTGGGTCGTCTAGATGGGGCACTGAAGCTTTCTTT	CSVGSSRWGTEAFF
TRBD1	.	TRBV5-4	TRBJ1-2	TGTGCCAGCAGCTTGGGAGGGACAGACTATGGCTACACCTTC	CASSLGGTDYGYTF
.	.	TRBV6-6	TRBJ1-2	TGTGCCAGCAGTCCTGACAGGACCTATGGCTACACCTTC	CASSPDRTYGYTF
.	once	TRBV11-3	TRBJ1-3	TGTGCCAGCAACCCCCCGGCCACCATATATTTT	CASNPPATIYF
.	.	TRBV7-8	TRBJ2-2	TGTGCCAGCGGCGGGACCTTAAACACCGGGGAGCTGTTTTTT	CASGGTLNTGELFF
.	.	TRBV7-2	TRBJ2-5	TGTGCCAGCAGCTTAGGTGGAGGGGGCGGAGAGACCCAGTACTTC	CASSLGGGGGETQYF
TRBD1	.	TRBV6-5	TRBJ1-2	TGTGCCAGCACCAGAATAGGGACAGGGGTCTATGGCTACACCTTC	CASTRIGTGVYGYTF
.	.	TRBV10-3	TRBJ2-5	TGTGCCATCAGTGAGTCGGGGCAGCAAGAGACCCAGTACTTC	CAISESGQQETQYF
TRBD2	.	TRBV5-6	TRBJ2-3	TGTGCCAGCAGCCTCTTTAGCGGGAGTGGGGGCACAGATACGCAGTATTTT	CASSLFSGSGGTDTQYF
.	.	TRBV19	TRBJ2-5	TGTGCCAGTAGTATAGGTCAGGAGACCCAGTACTTC	CASSIGQETQYF
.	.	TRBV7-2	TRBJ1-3	TGTGCCAGCAGCCCCGCGGTTGGTGGAGGAAACACCATATATTTT	CASSPAVGGGNTIYF
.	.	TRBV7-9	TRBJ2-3	TGTGCCAGCAGCGCCGCTTTCGGGCAAGATACGCAGTATTTT	CASSAAFGQDTQYF
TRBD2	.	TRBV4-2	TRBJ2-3	TGTGCCAGCAGCCGTACGGTGGGGACTAGCGGGAGCGCAGATACGCAGTATTTT	CASSRTVGTSGSADTQYF
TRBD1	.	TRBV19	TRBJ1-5	TGTGCCAGTAGTATAGGCAGGGGGAATCAGCCCCAGCATTTT	CASSIGRGNQPQHF
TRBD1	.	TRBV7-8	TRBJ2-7	TGTGCCAGCAGATTTACAGGGGTCGAGCAGTACTTC	CASRFTGVEQYF
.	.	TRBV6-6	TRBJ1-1	TGTGCCAGCAGTTACGGGGGCAGGACCAACACTGAAGCTTTCTTT	CASSYGGRTNTEAFF
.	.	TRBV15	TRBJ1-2	TGTGCCACCAGCAGCCTCTTACGGGACTATGGCTACACCTTC	CATSSLLRDYGYTF
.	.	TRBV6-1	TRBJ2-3	TGTGCCAGCAGTGAAGCGCGGCAGACTAGCACAGATACGCAGTATTTT	CASSEARQTSTDTQYF
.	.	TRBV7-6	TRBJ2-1	TGTGCCAGCAGCTTAGCGGGACCAGTAAAGGGGGGTGAGCAGTTCTTC	CASSLAGPVKGGEQFF
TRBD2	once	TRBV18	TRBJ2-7	TGTGCCAGCTCACCGACTAGCGGGGGGGCCCACGAGCAGTACTTC	CASSPTSGGAHEQYF
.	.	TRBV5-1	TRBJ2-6	TGCGCCAGCAGCTTACAGGGATCTGGGGCCAACGTCCTGACTTTC	CASSLQGSGANVLTF
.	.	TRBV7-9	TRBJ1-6	TGTGCCAGCAGCTTAGTAGCGAATTCACCCCTCCACTTT	CASSLVANSPLHF
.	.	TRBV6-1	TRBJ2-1	TGTGCCAGCAGTGAAAACCAGGATCAAGTACCCCGAGGGCAGTTCTTC	CASSENQDQVPRGQFF
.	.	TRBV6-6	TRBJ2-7	TGTGCCAGCAGTTATCGTTACGAGCAGTACTTC	CASSYRYEQYF
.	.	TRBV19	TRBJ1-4	TGTGCCAGTAGTAAAGGGACGCAGGGTCTCGATGAAAAACTGTTTTTT	CASSKGTQGLDEKLFF
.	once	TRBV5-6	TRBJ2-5	TGTGCCAGCAGCGTGGTGGCCGTAGCGGAGACCCAGTACTTC	CASSVVAVAETQYF
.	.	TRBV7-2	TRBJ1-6	TGTGCCAGCAGCCAGAGACAGGTCCCCTATAATTCACCCCTCCACTTT	CASSQRQVPYNSPLHF
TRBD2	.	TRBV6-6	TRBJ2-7	TGTGCCAGCGGAACTAGCGGGGGGGCCTACGAGCAGTACTTC	CASGTSGGAYEQYF
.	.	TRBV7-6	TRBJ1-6	TGTGCCAGCAGCTGGACTTTTTTCAACAATTCACCCCTCCACTTT	CASSWTFFNNSPLHF
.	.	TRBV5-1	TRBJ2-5	TGCGCCAGCAGCTTGAAGACAGGAGGTGAGACCCAGTACTTC	CASSLKTGGETQYF
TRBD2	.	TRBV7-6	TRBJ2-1	TGTGCCAGCAGCTTGCGGACTAGCGGGACGAATGAGCAGTTCTTC	CASSLRTSGTNEQFF
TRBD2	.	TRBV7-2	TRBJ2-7	TGTGCCAGCAGCTTCGCCGGACTAGCGGGATACTACGAGCAGTACTTC	CASSFAGLAGYYEQYF